These T cell receptor beta chains were read from a single sample in a study of beta chain features in type 1 diabetes. Measured with immunoSEQ multiplex PCR; TCRdb has only the in-frame clones, and not every one. The sample consists of around 70,000 clones, 45% to 50% of them appearing once. The sample taken for sequencing was central memory CD4+ T cells from blood. The receptor set was obtained from a man aged 30 to 39 with type 1 diabetes. Both conserved end residues are part of each CDR3. D genes are given only for firm matches.

TRBV11-2	TRBJ1-2	TRBD1	CASRPTGAPRGYTF
TRBV19	TRBJ1-2	TRBD1	CASIARDRGRNGYTF
TRBV5-1	TRBJ2-2	NA	CASTDVSGSGIGELFF
TRBV28	TRBJ1-1	TRBD1	CASSDAGTGLTEAFF
TRBV5-1	TRBJ2-1	TRBD2	CASSYSGSPSEQFF
TRBV5-8	TRBJ2-2	TRBD2	CASSQAGTRVSTGELFF
TRBV10-3	TRBJ2-7	TRBD1	CAITLDRAQYF
TRBV14	TRBJ2-3	TRBD2	CASSQGLVSRGADTQYF
TRBV6-6	TRBJ1-2	NA	CASSYDPDLGYTF
TRBV18	TRBJ1-1	TRBD1	CASSSTGQGNTEAFF
TRBV6-1	TRBJ2-7	NA	CASTITGGASYEQYF
TRBV25-1	TRBJ2-3	NA	CASSTRTEGDTQYF
TRBV6-1	TRBJ2-6	NA	CASSEHRVGANVLTF
TRBV27	TRBJ1-5	NA	CASSYGQNQPQHF
TRBV15	TRBJ2-4	NA	CATSRDQGQNIQYF
TRBV5-1	TRBJ2-1	TRBD2	CASSPGTSGSYEQFF
TRBV29-1	TRBJ1-1	NA	CSVGAVMNTEAFF
TRBV29-1	TRBJ1-2	TRBD1	CSVEDLGQGAGYTF
TRBV7-7	TRBJ2-7	TRBD1	CASSTGQGNEQYF
TRBV4-1	TRBJ2-3	TRBD2	CASSPGLAESSTDTQYF
TRBV19	TRBJ2-5	TRBD1	CASSIQGAPEETQYF
TRBV27	TRBJ1-4	TRBD1	CASSRQGANEKLFF
TRBV18	TRBJ2-2	TRBD1	CASSQGQESTGELFF
TRBV7-8	TRBJ1-2	TRBD1	CASSILREGTGIYGYTF
TRBV7-9	TRBJ2-5	TRBD2	CASSKPGGRETQYF
TRBV5-1	TRBJ2-2	TRBD2	CASSSGLTNTGELFF
TRBV6-4	TRBJ1-2	NA	CASSATGSTAALSGYTF
TRBV6-5	TRBJ2-7	TRBD1	CASSPDRGPYEQYF
TRBV19	TRBJ2-7	NA	CASSFNQAYEQYF
TRBV27	TRBJ2-3	NA	CASSLSRLVLDTQYF
TRBV29-1	TRBJ2-5	NA	CSALRSQETQYF